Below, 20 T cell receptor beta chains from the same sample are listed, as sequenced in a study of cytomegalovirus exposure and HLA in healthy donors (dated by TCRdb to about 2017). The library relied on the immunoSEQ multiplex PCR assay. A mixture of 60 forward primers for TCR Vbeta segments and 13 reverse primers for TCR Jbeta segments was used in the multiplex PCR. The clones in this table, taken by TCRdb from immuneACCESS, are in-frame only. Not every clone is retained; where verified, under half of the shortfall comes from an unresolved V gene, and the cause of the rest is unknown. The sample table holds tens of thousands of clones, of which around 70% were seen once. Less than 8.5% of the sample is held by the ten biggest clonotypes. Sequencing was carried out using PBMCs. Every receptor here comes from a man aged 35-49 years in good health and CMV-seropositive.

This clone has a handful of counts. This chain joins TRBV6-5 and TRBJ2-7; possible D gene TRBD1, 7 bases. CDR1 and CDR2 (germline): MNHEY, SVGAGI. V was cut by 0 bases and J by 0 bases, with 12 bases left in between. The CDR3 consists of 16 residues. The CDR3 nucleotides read TGTGCCAGCAGTTACTCAACCAGGGGGGCCTCCTACGAGCAGTACTTC. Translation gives CASSYSTRGASYEQYF.

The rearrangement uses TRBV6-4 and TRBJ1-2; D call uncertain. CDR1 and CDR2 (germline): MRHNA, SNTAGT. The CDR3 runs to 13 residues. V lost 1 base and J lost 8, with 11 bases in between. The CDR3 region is CASSDWPSRGYTF. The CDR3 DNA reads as TGTGCCAGCAGTGACTGGCCTAGCAGGGGCTACACCTTC.

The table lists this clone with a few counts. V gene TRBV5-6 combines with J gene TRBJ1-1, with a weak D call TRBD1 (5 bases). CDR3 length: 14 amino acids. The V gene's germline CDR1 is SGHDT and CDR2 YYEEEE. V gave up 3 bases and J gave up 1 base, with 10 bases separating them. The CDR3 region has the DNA TGTGCCAGCAGCTGGGGGGGATCGAACACTGAAGCTTTCTTT. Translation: CASSWGGSNTEAFF.

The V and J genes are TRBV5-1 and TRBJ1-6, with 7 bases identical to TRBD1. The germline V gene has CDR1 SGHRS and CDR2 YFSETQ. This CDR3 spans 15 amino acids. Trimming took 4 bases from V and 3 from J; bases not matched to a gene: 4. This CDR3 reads CASSAGTDYNSPLHF. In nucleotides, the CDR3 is TGCGCCAGCAGCGCCGGGACAGACTATAATTCACCCCTCCACTTT.

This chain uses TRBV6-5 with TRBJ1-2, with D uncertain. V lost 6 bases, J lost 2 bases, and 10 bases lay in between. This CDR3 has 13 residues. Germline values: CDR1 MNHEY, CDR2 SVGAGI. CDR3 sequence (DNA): TGTGCCAGCAGCCCGTTCCGGAACTATGGCTACACCTTC. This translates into CASSPFRNYGYTF.

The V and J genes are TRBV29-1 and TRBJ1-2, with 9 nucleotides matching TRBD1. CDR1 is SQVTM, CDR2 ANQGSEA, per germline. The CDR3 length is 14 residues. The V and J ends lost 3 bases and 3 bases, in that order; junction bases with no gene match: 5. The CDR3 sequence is CSVDGTGSHYGYTF. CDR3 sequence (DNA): TGCAGCGTTGACGGGACAGGGTCGCACTATGGCTACACCTTC.

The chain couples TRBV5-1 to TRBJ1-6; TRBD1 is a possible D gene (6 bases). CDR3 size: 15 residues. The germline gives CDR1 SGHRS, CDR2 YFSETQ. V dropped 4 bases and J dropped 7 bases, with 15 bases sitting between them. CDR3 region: CASSATGPGNSPLHF. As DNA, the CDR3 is TGCGCCAGCAGCGCGACAGGCCCCGGAAATTCACCCCTCCACTTT.

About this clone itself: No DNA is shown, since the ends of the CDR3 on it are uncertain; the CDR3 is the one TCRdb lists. The CDR3 protein is CASSRLVGGGTDTQYF. The chain carries TRBV6-6 and TRBJ2-3; no DNA check was done on the table's D call, TRBD1. Germline loops: CDR1 MNHNY, CDR2 SVGAGI (reference sequence). The CDR3 is 16 amino acids long, termini counted.

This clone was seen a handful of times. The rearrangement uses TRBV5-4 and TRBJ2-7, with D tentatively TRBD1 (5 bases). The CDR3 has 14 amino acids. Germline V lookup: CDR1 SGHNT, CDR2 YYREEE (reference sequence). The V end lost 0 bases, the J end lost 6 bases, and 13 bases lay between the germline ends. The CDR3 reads CASSLEGFGREQYF. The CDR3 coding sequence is TGTGCCAGCAGCTTGGAGGGGTTCGGGCGCGAGCAGTACTTC.

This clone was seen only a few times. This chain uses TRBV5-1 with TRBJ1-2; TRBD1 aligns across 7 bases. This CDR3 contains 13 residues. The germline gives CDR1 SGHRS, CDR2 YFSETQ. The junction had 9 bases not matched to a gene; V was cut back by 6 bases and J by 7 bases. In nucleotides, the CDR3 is TGCGCCAGCACTCAGGGGGACAAGTTTGGCTACACCTTC. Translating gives CASTQGDKFGYTF. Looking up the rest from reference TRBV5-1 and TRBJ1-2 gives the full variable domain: KAGVTQTPRYLIKTRGQQVTLSCSPISGHRSVSWYQQTPGQGLQFLFEYFSETQRNKGNFPGRFSGRQFSNSRSEMNVSTLELGDSALYLCASTQGDKFGYTFGSGTRLTVV.

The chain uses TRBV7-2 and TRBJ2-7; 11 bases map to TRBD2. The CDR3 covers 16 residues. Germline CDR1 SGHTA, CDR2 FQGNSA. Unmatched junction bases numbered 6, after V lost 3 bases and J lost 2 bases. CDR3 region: CASSFPNSGRAYEQYF. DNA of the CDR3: TGTGCCAGCAGCTTCCCTAATAGCGGGAGGGCCTACGAGCAGTACTTC.

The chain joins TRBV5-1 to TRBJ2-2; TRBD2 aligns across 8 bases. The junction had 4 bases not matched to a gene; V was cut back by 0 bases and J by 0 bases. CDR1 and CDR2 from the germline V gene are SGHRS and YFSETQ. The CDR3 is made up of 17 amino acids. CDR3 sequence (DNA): TGCGCCAGCAGCTTGGGACTAGCGCTCGCGAACACCGGGGAGCTGTTTTTT. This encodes CASSLGLALANTGELFF.

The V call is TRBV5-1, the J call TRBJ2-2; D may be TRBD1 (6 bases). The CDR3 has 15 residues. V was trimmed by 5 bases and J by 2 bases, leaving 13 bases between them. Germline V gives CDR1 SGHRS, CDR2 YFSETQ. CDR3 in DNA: TGCGCCAGCAGATCATTGACAGGCAACACCGGGGAGCTGTTTTTT. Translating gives CASRSLTGNTGELFF.

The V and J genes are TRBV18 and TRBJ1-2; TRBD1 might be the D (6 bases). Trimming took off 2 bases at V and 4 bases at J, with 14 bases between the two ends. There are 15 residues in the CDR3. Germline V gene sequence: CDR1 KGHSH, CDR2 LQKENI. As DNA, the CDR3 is TGTGCCAGCTCACCAGGGCGACAGGCCATCTATGGCTACACCTTC. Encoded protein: CASSPGRQAIYGYTF.

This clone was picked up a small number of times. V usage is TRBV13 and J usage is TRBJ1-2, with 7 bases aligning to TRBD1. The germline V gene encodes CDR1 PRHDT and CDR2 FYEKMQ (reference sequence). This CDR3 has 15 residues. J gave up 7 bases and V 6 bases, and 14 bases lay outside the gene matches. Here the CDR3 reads CASSHGTGAGGGYTF. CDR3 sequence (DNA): TGTGCCAGCAGTCATGGTACAGGGGCAGGTGGTGGCTACACCTTC.

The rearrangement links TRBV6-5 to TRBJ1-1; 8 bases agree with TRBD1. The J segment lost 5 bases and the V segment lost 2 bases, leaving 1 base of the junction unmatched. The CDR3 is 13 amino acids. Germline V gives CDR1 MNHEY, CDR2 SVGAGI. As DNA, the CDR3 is TGTGCCAGCAGTTACGGGGACAGGACTGAAGCTTTCTTT. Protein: CASSYGDRTEAFF.

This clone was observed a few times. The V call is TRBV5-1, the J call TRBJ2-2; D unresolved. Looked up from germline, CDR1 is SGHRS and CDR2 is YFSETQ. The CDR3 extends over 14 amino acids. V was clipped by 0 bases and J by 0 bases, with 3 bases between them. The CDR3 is CASSLDTNTGELFF. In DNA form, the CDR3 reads TGCGCCAGCAGCTTGGATACGAACACCGGGGAGCTGTTTTTT.

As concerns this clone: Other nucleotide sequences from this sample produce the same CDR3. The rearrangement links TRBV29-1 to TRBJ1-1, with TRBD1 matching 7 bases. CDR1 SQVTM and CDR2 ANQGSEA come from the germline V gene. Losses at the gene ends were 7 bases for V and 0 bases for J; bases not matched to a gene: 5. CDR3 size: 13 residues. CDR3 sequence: CSANRGMNTEAFF. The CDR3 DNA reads TGCAGCGCAAACAGGGGAATGAACACTGAAGCTTTCTTT.

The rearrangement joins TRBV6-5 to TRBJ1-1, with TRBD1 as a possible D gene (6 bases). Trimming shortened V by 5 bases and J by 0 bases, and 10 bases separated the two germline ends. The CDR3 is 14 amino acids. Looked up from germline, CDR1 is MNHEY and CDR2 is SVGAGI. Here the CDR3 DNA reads TGTGCCAGCAGTGGCGGACAGTTGAACACTGAAGCTTTCTTT. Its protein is CASSGGQLNTEAFF.

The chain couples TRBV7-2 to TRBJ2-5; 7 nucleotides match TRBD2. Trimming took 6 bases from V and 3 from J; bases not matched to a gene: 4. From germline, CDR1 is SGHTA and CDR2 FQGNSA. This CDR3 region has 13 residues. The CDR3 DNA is TGTGCCAGCAGTTTGGGGGGGGAAGAGACCCAGTACTTC. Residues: CASSLGGEETQYF. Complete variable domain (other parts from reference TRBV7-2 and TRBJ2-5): GAGVSQSPSNKVTEKGKDVELRCDPISGHTALYWYRQSLGQGLEFLIYFQGNSAPDKSGLPSDRFSAERTGGSVSTLTIQRTQQEDSAVYLCASSLGGEETQYFGPGTRLLVL.